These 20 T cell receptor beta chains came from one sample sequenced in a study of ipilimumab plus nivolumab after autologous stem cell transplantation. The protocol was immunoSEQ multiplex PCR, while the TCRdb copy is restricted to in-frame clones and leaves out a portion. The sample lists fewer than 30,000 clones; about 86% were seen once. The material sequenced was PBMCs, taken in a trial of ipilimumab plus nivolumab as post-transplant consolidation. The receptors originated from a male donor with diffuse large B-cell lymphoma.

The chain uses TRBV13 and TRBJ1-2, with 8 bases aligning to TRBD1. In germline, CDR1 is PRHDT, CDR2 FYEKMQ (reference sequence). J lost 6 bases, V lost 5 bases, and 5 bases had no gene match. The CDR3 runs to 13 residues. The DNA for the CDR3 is TGTGCCAGCAGCCGGGGACAGGTGAATGGCTACACCTTC. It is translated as CASSRGQVNGYTF. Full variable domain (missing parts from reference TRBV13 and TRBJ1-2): AAGVIQSPRHLIKEKRETATLKCYPIPRHDTVYWYQQGPGQDPQFLISFYEKMQSDKGSIPDRFSAQQFSDYHSELNMSSLELGDSALYFCASSRGQVNGYTFGSGTRLTVV.

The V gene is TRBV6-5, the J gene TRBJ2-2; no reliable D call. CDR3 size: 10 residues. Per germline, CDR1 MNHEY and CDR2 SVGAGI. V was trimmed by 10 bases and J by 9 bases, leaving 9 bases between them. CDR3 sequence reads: CATIYRELFF. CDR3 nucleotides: TGTGCCACAATTTACCGGGAGCTGTTTTTT.

The CDR3 region is CAWSEGESSGNTIYF. CDR3 nucleotide sequence: TGTGCCTGGAGTGAAGGGGAGAGCTCTGGAAACACCATATATTTT. V is TRBV30 and J is TRBJ1-3; D may be TRBD1 (5 bases). The CDR3 is made up of 15 amino acids. Germline CDR1 GTSNPN, CDR2 SVGIG (reference sequence). Trimming left V 1 base short and J 0 bases short, with 10 bases between.

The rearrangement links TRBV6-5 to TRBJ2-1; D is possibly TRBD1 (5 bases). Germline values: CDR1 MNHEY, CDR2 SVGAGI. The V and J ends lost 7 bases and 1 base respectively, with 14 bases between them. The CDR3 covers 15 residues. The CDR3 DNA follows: TGTGCCAGCACGGACAAGGGGTCGTCCTACAATGAGCAGTTCTTC. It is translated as CASTDKGSSYNEQFF.

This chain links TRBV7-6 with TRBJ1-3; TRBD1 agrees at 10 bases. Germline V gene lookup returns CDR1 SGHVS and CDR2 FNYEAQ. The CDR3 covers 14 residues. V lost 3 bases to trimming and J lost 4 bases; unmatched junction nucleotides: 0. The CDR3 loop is CASSLGQGGNTIYF. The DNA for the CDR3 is TGTGCCAGCAGCTTGGGACAGGGGGGAAACACCATATATTTT.

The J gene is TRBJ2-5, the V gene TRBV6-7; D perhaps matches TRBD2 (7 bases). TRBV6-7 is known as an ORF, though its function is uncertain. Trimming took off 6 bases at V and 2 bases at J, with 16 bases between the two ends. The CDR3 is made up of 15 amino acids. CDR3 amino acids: CASRRLEGGQETQYF. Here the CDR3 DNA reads TGTGCCAGCAGACGACTCGAGGGGGGGCAAGAGACCCAGTACTTC.

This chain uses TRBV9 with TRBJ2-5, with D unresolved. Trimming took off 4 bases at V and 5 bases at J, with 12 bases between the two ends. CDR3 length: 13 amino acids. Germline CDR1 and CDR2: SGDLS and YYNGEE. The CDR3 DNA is TGTGCCAGCAGCCCCGAAGGGTTTGAGACCCAGTACTTC. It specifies CASSPEGFETQYF.

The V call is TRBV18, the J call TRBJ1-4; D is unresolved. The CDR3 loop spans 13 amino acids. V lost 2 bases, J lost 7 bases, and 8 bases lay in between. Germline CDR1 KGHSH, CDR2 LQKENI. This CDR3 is CASSPLKGEKLFF. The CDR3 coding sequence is TGTGCCAGCTCACCATTAAAAGGTGAAAAACTGTTTTTT.

This CDR3 is CASRGTQETQYF. CDR3 DNA: TGTGCCAGCAGGGGGACGCAAGAGACCCAGTACTTC. V gene TRBV7-6 combines with J gene TRBJ2-5; D may correspond to TRBD1 or TRBD2 (5 bases each). Trimming shortened V by 6 bases and J by 2 bases, and 7 bases separated the two germline ends. Looked up from germline, CDR1 is SGHVS and CDR2 is FNYEAQ. The length of the CDR3 is 12 residues.

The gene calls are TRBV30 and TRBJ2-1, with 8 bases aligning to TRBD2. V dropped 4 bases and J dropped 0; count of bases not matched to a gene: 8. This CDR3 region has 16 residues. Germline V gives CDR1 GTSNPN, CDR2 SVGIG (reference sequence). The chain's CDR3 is CAWTAGGAFSYNEQFF. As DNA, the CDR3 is TGTGCCTGGACCGCCGGGGGGGCCTTCTCCTACAATGAGCAGTTCTTC.

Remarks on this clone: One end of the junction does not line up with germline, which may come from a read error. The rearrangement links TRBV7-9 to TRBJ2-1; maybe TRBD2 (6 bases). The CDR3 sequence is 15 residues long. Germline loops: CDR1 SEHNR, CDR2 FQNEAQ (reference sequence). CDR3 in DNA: TGTGCCAGCAGTTTAGGTAGCGGACAATACAATGAGCAGTTCTTC. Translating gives CASSLGSGQYNEQFF.

The DNA for the CDR3 is TGTGCCAGCAGCTTGCCCGGACCCGACAATGAGCAGTTCTTC. This encodes CASSLPGPDNEQFF. The V and J genes are TRBV5-4 and TRBJ2-1; D is unclear. This CDR3 contains 14 residues. V lost 1 base, J lost 5 bases, and 10 bases lay in between. Germline CDR1 reads SGHNT; CDR2 reads YYREEE (reference sequence).

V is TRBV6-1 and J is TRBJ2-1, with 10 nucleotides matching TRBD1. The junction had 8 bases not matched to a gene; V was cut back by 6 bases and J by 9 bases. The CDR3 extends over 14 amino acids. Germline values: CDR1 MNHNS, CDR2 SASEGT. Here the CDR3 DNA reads TGTGCCAGCAGAGGACAGGGGGGTCACGTTGAGCAGTTCTTC. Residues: CASRGQGGHVEQFF.

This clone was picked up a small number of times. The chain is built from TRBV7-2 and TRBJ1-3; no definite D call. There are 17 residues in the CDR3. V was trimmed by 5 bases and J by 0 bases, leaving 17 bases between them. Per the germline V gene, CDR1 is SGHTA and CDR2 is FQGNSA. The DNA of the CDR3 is TGTGCCAGCAGCCCCCGACACCCACCTAACTCTGGAAACACCATATATTTT. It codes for CASSPRHPPNSGNTIYF.

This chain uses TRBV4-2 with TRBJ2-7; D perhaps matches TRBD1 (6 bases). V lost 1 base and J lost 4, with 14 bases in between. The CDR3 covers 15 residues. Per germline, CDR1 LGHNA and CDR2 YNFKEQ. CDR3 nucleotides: TGTGCCAGCAGCCAAGCGGCAGGGGATACATACGAGCAGTACTTC. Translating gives CASSQAAGDTYEQYF.

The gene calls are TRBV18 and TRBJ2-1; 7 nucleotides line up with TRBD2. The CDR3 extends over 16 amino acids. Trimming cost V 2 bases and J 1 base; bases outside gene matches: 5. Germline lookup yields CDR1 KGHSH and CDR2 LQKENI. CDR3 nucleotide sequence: TGTGCCAGCTCACCAAGGGAGGGAATTTCCTACAATGAGCAGTTCTTC. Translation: CASSPREGISYNEQFF.

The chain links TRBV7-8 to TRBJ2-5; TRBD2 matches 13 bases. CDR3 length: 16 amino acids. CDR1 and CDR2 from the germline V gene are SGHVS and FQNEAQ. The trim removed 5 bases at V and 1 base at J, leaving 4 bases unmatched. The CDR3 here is CASSARLAGGQETQYF. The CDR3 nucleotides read TGTGCCAGCAGCGCCCGACTAGCGGGGGGCCAAGAGACCCAGTACTTC.

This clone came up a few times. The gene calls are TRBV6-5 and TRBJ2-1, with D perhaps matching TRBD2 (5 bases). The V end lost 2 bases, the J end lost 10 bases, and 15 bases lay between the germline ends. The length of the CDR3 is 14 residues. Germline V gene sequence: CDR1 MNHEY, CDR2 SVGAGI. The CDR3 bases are TGTGCCAGCAGTTACCCGGGTCCTCGGAGGGAGCAGTTCTTC. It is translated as CASSYPGPRREQFF.

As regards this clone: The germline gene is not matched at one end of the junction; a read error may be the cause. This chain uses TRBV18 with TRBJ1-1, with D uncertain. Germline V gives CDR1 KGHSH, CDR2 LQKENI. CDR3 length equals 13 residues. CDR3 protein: CASSPQSNTEAFF. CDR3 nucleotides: TGTGCCAGCTCGCCACAGTCGAACACTGAAGCTTTCTTT.

The chain's CDR3 is CASSDEGGTEAFF. For the CDR3, the DNA is TGTGCCAGCAGCGATGAGGGTGGCACTGAAGCTTTCTTT. The chain links TRBV6-5 to TRBJ1-1; unclear D gene. V dropped 6 bases and J dropped 4 bases, with 12 bases sitting between them. Germline CDR1 reads MNHEY; CDR2 reads SVGAGI. The CDR3 extends over 13 amino acids.